This T cell receptor beta chain derives from a study of OX40 agonist ivuxolimab in advanced cancers. Study-level information: In this trial design, patients received ivuxolimab intravenously at 0.01 to 10 mg/kg every 2 weeks. Study-wide points: With doses of 0.1 to 3.0 mg/kg, CD4+ and CD8+ blood T cells had undergone clonal expansion by week 6.

Of note for this clone: Antigen: not known.

Assay used: immunoSEQ multiplex PCR; TCRdb lists only in-frame clones, some missing. Of around 21,000 clones listed, around 84% are singletons. This CDR3 contains 11 residues. V lost 5 bases and J 2 bases, leaving 3 bases between the germline ends. CDR1 SGHAT and CDR2 FQNNGV come from the germline V gene. Autoimmune disease history or systemic immunosuppression led to patients being barred. The V and J genes are TRBV11-2 and TRBJ2-5; no reliable D call. The specimen was CD4+ or CD8+ T cells sorted from blood, collected in a trial of the OX40 agonist ivuxolimab. This clonotype originated in an adult with an advanced solid tumor such as melanoma, head and neck, liver or kidney cancer. The CDR3: CASSIQETQYF. In DNA form, the CDR3 reads TGTGCCAGCAGCATTCAAGAGACCCAGTACTTC.